This T cell receptor beta chain was found in a study of tumor-infiltrating lymphocytes in glioblastoma multiforme. Study-level results: No surface-marker sorting into functional T cell subtypes was done.

CDR1 and CDR2 (germline): SQVTM, ANQGSEA. Between the trimmed V and J ends, which lost 7 bases and 6 bases, there was a span of 19 bases. The CDR3 sequence is 13 residues long. TCRB libraries came from RNA via three nested multiplex PCR rounds. Input was 0.5 ug total RNA, reverse-transcribed with a C-beta primer. TCRdb re-analysed the multiplex PCR reads in MiXCR, keeping a single row per CDR3 protein. Of 13,000 or so distinct CDR3 sequences in the sample, over 60% were seen once. With respect to this clonotype: Its antigen is not known.

Sample: brain tumor tissue. The chain recombines TRBV29-1 with TRBJ2-7, with D possibly being TRBD1 or TRBD2 (5 bases each). The receptor was isolated from a male donor with glioblastoma. CDR3 sequence: CSARGTVLGEQYF. The CDR3 region has the DNA TGCAGCGCAAGAGGGACGGTGCTCGGCGAGCAGTACTTC.